Sequencing of this TCR beta chain was carried out in a study of cytomegalovirus exposure and HLA in healthy donors. The PCR used 60 Vbeta and 13 Jbeta primers. The repertoire was sequenced with immunoSEQ multiplex PCR; TCRdb's copy has only in-frame clones and lacks some. The sample has about 130,000 clones, 74% seen once. The germline CDR1 and CDR2 sequences are SGHAT and FQNNGV. The germline V and J ends were trimmed by 8 bases and 5 bases, with 12 bases remaining between them. This CDR3 is 12 amino acids long. In its sample, this clone was seen once. What was sequenced was PBMCs. The TCR was taken from a woman aged 50 to 65 in good health and CMV-seropositive. The chain is built from TRBV11-2 and TRBJ1-2, with no clear D. The CDR3 here is CASGGHGYGYTF. CDR3 DNA sequence: TGTGCCAGCGGCGGGCATGGGTATGGCTACACCTTC. Variable domain in full (rest from reference TRBV11-2 and TRBJ1-2): EAGVAQSPRYKIIEKRQSVAFWCNPISGHATLYWYQQILGQGPKLLIQFQNNGVVDDSQLPKDRFSAERLKGVDSTLKIQPAKLEDSAVYLCASGGHGYGYTFGSGTRLTVV.